This T cell receptor beta chain appears in the sequencing data of a study of T cell responses to AZD1222 COVID-19 vaccine. Study-wide results and caveats: Reports say nearly half of spike-specific TCRs go after unmutated variant regions. Clonal diversity was possibly underestimated, and the donors were mostly white British, with more females. Spike was spanned by vaccine-associated CD4 TCRs, which were dominant at 160-218 and 743-854.

TCRdb keeps only in-frame clones here, not all; method: immunoSEQ multiplex PCR. The sample gives under 130,000 clones, approximately 92% of which show up once; roughly 1.3% is in the top ten. Trimming cost V 3 bases and J 4 bases, with 9 bases left between them. There are 13 residues in the CDR3. Germline values: CDR1 MNHEY, CDR2 SMNVEV (reference sequence). To note about this clone: Its target is not known.

This clonotype was obtained from an adult in good health. This rearrangement joins TRBV27 to TRBJ1-1; D call uncertain. The sample consisted of peripheral blood, taken on day 0 of AZD1222 vaccination. The CDR3 DNA sequence: TGTGCCAGCAGTTTCCCGGGGAGCACTGAAGCTTTCTTT. Translation gives CASSFPGSTEAFF.